This TCR beta chain emerged from a study of T cells in narcolepsy. Overall study context: Enrolled donors included narcolepsy type 1 or type 2 patients and healthy controls.

Trimming shortened V by 3 bases and J by 4 bases, and 10 bases separated the two germline ends. CDR1 is SGHDT and CDR2 is YYEEEE in the germline V gene. The CDR3 extends over 14 amino acids. Generated by immunoSEQ multiplex PCR, the TCRdb table keeps only in-frame clones and is missing some. The data contain 30,000 to 35,000 clones, about nine tenths of them seen just once; the ten biggest clones take up around 0.86%. The TCR sequence derives from a human donor with narcolepsy. The sample comprised CD45RA- memory CD4+ T cells from PBMCs. The chain couples TRBV5-6 to TRBJ2-2, with D unclear. The chain's CDR3 is CASSSDRGTGELFF. Here the CDR3 DNA reads TGTGCCAGCAGCTCCGATAGAGGCACCGGGGAGCTGTTTTTT. Combining the CDR3 with reference TRBV5-6 and TRBJ2-2 gives the whole variable domain DAGVTQSPTHLIKTRGQQVTLRCSPKSGHDTVSWYQQALGQGPQFIFQYYEEEERQRGNFPDRFSGHQFPNYSSELNVNALLLGDSALYLCASSSDRGTGELFFGEGSRLTVL.